These 7 T cell receptor beta chains share one sample of origin, sequenced in a study of tumor-infiltrating lymphocytes in localized non-small cell lung cancer. TCRdb's copy holds only in-frame clones and misses some; the assay was immunoSEQ multiplex PCR. The sample lists fewer than 13,000 clones; around 68% were seen once. The material sequenced was lung tumor tissue. These receptors all come from a human donor with non-small cell lung cancer.

This rearrangement joins TRBV4-1 to TRBJ2-5; D is tentatively TRBD1 or TRBD2 (5 bases each). The CDR3 contains 16 residues. V was trimmed by 0 bases and J by 2 bases, leaving 13 bases between them. Germline CDR1 and CDR2: MGHRA and YSYEKL. CDR3 in amino acids: CASSQDKGTFQETQYF. In DNA, the CDR3 is TGCGCCAGCAGCCAAGATAAGGGGACGTTTCAAGAGACCCAGTACTTC.

This clone is a singleton in its sample. The chain recombines TRBV7-9 with TRBJ1-1; the D gene is possibly TRBD1 (5 bases). The CDR3 runs 15 residues. Germline lookup yields CDR1 SEHNR and CDR2 FQNEAQ (reference sequence). V was shortened by 5 bases and J by 1 base, with 14 bases between the two germline ends. The CDR3 loop is CASSTLDSWNTEAFF. CDR3 sequence (DNA): TGTGCCAGCAGCACCCTAGACAGCTGGAACACTGAAGCTTTCTTT.

The J gene is TRBJ1-1, the V gene TRBV4-3, with TRBD1 as a possible D gene (5 bases). V shed 3 bases and J shed 1 base, with 6 bases lying between them. The germline V gene has CDR1 LGHNA and CDR2 YSLEER. The CDR3 is 13 amino acids. The CDR3: CASSHDRNTEAFF. Written as DNA, the CDR3 is TGCGCCAGCAGCCATGACAGGAACACTGAAGCTTTCTTT.

The J gene is TRBJ1-2, the V gene TRBV30; D is uncertain. CDR1 and CDR2 from the germline V gene are GTSNPN and SVGIG (reference sequence). Trimming took 1 base from V and 14 from J, leaving 14 bases between them. The CDR3 totals 11 residues. The CDR3 region has the DNA TGTGCCTGGAGTGGAACAGCCCTATGGACCTTC. It yields the protein CAWSGTALWTF. The variable domain in full, completed from reference TRBV30 and TRBJ1-2, reads SQTIHQWPATLVQPVGSPLSLECTVEGTSNPNLYWYRQAAGRGLQLLFYSVGIGQISSEVPQNLSASRPQDRQFILSSKKLLLSDSGFYLCAWSGTALWTFGSGTRLTVV.

The chain carries TRBV29-1 and TRBJ2-7; 8 bases are a match to TRBD2. CDR1 and CDR2 (germline): SQVTM, ANQGSEA. CDR3 length equals 14 residues. V dropped 4 bases and J dropped 0; count of bases not matched to a gene: 5. CDR3 amino acids: CSVVPAGVSYEQYF. The DNA for the CDR3 is TGCAGCGTTGTACCAGCGGGAGTCTCCTACGAGCAGTACTTC.

In its sample, this clone was seen a few times. The chain links TRBV11-2 to TRBJ2-7; no clear D. V was trimmed by 1 base and J by 5 bases, leaving 6 bases between them. Germline V lookup: CDR1 SGHAT, CDR2 FQNNGV. The CDR3 covers 12 residues. CDR3 nucleotide sequence: TGTGCCAGCAGCTTAGTGGCCGACGAGCAGTACTTC. This gives the protein CASSLVADEQYF.

The rearrangement uses TRBV7-9 and TRBJ1-1; weak D call: TRBD1 (5 bases). This CDR3 has 13 amino acids. V dropped 6 bases and J dropped 4 bases, with 12 bases sitting between them. Germline V lookup: CDR1 SEHNR, CDR2 FQNEAQ (reference sequence). The CDR3 sequence is CASRPSGGTEAFF. The CDR3 region has the DNA TGTGCCAGCAGACCATCTGGGGGCACTGAAGCTTTCTTT. Full variable domain (rest looked up from reference TRBV7-9 and TRBJ1-1): DTGVSQNPRHKITKRGQNVTFRCDPISEHNRLYWYRQTLGQGPEFLTYFQNEAQLEKSRLLSDRFSAERPKGSFSTLEIQRTEQGDSAMYLCASRPSGGTEAFFGQGTRLTVV.